This T cell receptor beta chain is from a study of T cell changes during pregnancy in multiple sclerosis. The CDR3 runs 17 residues. CDR1 and CDR2 (germline): MDHEN, SYDVKM. J lost 2 bases, V lost 5 bases, and 15 bases had no gene match. Sequenced by immunoSEQ multiplex PCR; TCRdb stores in-frame clones only, minus some. This sample has roughly 69,000 clones; under 95% occur once, and the top ten carry approximately 1.4%. This receptor was taken from a female donor with multiple sclerosis, enrolled in a pregnancy study. The V and J genes are TRBV28 and TRBJ2-7, with 7 bases matching TRBD2. The sequenced sample was peripheral blood, obtained in the third trimester of pregnancy. CDR3 amino acids: CASSPRGGWRGTYEQYF. The CDR3 DNA follows: TGTGCCAGCAGTCCCCGGGGAGGCTGGCGGGGGACCTACGAGCAGTACTTC. Full variable domain (outside the CDR3, taken from reference TRBV28 and TRBJ2-7): DVKVTQSSRYLVKRTGEKVFLECVQDMDHENMFWYRQDPGLGLRLIYFSYDVKMKEKGDIPEGYSVSREKKERFSLILESASTNQTSMYLCASSPRGGWRGTYEQYFGPGTRLTVT.